This paragraph reports one T cell receptor beta chain. What it binds is not known. The junction had 2 bases not matched to a gene; V was cut back by 3 bases and J by 0 bases. The CDR3 extends over 15 amino acids. From germline, CDR1 is SEHNR and CDR2 FQNEAQ (reference sequence). The data were taken from a study of T cells and Merkel cell carcinoma outcomes. Study outcomes and limitations: Merkel cell carcinoma outcomes were reportedly predicted by repertoire and T-cell density.

Clones were sequenced by immunoSEQ multiplex PCR, and TCRdb holds only the in-frame ones, with some missing. The table lists about 9,200 clones, around four fifths of them singletons, with about 2.2% in the top ten. The rearrangement joins TRBV7-9 to TRBJ2-3; 8 positions agree with TRBD1. The source is a human donor with Merkel cell carcinoma. The source material was tumor tissue from Merkel cell carcinoma. The CDR3 sequence is CASSFGQGSTDTQYF. The CDR3 DNA is TGTGCCAGCAGCTTCGGACAGGGCAGCACAGATACGCAGTATTTT.